Shown below are 5 T cell receptor beta chains from a single sample sequenced in a study of beta chain features in type 1 diabetes. The study reverse transcribed the entire isolated RNA, so it sequenced expressed TCRB transcripts. Only in-frame clones appear in the TCRdb table, and some are missing; sequencing was by immunoSEQ multiplex PCR. The sample consists of hundreds of thousands of clones, more than 9% of them appearing once. Material for sequencing was naive CD4+ T cells from blood. The receptors stem from a woman aged 18 to 35 in good health.

This clone turned up a few times. The V call is TRBV7-6, the J call TRBJ2-3; 7 bases line up with TRBD1. Germline-derived CDR1 and CDR2 are SGHVS and FNYEAQ. The CDR3 runs to 19 residues. Trimming took 5 bases from V and 0 from J; bases not matched to a gene: 17. CDR3 nucleotide sequence: TGTGCCAGCAGCCCCCAAAGTGGGGCAGGGGGAACTAGCACAGATACGCAGTATTTT. Residues: CASSPQSGAGGTSTDTQYF.

V is TRBV6-1 and J is TRBJ2-7; a weak D match, TRBD1 (5 bases). Trimming stripped 7 bases from V and 3 bases from J, with 19 bases between. Germline V gene sequence: CDR1 MNHNS, CDR2 SASEGT. The CDR3 length is 15 residues. CDR3 residues: CASTQGVSRDYEQYF. The CDR3 DNA follows: TGTGCCAGCACCCAAGGGGTGAGCCGAGACTACGAGCAGTACTTC.

This clone was seen more than once but under ten times. DNA of the CDR3: TGCGCCAGCAGCTTGGACGGGTTCCTCCACGAGCAGTACTTC. This gives the protein CASSLDGFLHEQYF. The gene calls are TRBV5-1 and TRBJ2-7; D not resolved. Germline V lookup: CDR1 SGHRS, CDR2 YFSETQ. With 0 bases removed from V and 5 bases from J, the gap between germline ends came to 12 bases. The CDR3 runs to 14 residues.

This clone has only one observation. The J gene is TRBJ1-3, the V gene TRBV5-6, with 7 bases aligning to TRBD1. The CDR3 has 17 amino acids. The germline CDR1 and CDR2 sequences are SGHDT and YYEEEE. V shed 2 bases, J shed 0 bases, and the junction held 8 bases outside the gene matches. CDR3 sequence (DNA): TGTGCCAGCAGCTTTGGCGACAGGGACGACTCTGGAAACACCATATATTTT. This sequence encodes CASSFGDRDDSGNTIYF.

Regarding this clone: This specimen includes other DNA sequences encoding the same CDR3. The chain combines TRBV5-1 with TRBJ1-1, with D unclear. The CDR3 covers 14 residues. V was clipped by 1 base and J by 0 bases, with 7 bases between them. The V gene's germline CDR1 is SGHRS and CDR2 YFSETQ. The CDR3 loop reads CASSLQGVNTEAFF. Written as DNA, the CDR3 is TGCGCCAGCAGCTTGCAAGGAGTGAACACTGAAGCTTTCTTT. Combining the CDR3 with reference TRBV5-1 and TRBJ1-1 gives the whole variable domain KAGVTQTPRYLIKTRGQQVTLSCSPISGHRSVSWYQQTPGQGLQFLFEYFSETQRNKGNFPGRFSGRQFSNSRSEMNVSTLELGDSALYLCASSLQGVNTEAFFGQGTRLTVV.